Following are 23 T cell receptor beta chains from one sample sequenced in a study of blood T cell repertoires in COVID-19. The protocol was immunoSEQ multiplex PCR, while the TCRdb copy is restricted to in-frame clones and leaves out a portion. Among about 61,000 clones, over 75% were seen once, and the ten largest hold 5.5% to 8.5%. Sequencing was performed on peripheral blood. These TCRs come from a man between 60 and 75 years old with acute or convalescent COVID-19.

The J gene is TRBJ2-7, the V gene TRBV7-9, with 7 bases aligning to TRBD2. With 5 bases clipped from V and 6 bases from J, the junction kept 7 bases outside the gene matches. The CDR3 contains 13 residues. Germline loops: CDR1 SEHNR, CDR2 FQNEAQ (reference sequence). The CDR3 loop reads CASSRSTSSEQYF. The CDR3 DNA sequence: TGTGCCAGCAGCAGATCGACTAGCTCCGAGCAGTACTTC.

The chain is built from TRBV3-1 (or the pseudogene TRBV3-2) and TRBJ1-3; the D gene is possibly TRBD1 (6 bases). The CDR3 is 17 amino acids. The V and J ends lost 0 bases and 0 bases respectively, with 12 bases between them. CDR1 is LGHDT, CDR2 YNNKEL, per germline (reference sequence). The CDR3 DNA reads TGTGCCAGCAGCCAAGACGACAGGCAGAGCTCTGGAAACACCATATATTTT. Its protein product is CASSQDDRQSSGNTIYF.

This chain connects TRBV6-2 or TRBV6-3 to TRBJ1-2; 8 bases align to TRBD1. V was clipped by 5 bases and J by 6 bases; unmatched bases: 11. CDR3 length: 15 residues. CDR1 and CDR2 from the germline V gene are MNHEY and SVGEGT. The CDR3 bases are TGTGCCAGCAGTCCAGGGGGCCCTAGCCTGAATGGCTACACCTTC. Translated, it gives CASSPGGPSLNGYTF.

This CDR3 reads CASTLRGRLNTEAFF. The CDR3, as DNA: TGTGCCAGTACCTTAAGGGGGCGTTTGAACACTGAAGCTTTCTTT. V gene TRBV19 combines with J gene TRBJ1-1; 7 nucleotides match TRBD1. V was pared by 7 bases and J by 0 bases, with 8 bases of the junction left unmatched. The CDR3 is 15 amino acids. CDR1 and CDR2 (germline): LNHDA, SQIVND (reference sequence).

The rearrangement uses TRBV18 and TRBJ2-1, with D uncertain. This CDR3 is 15 amino acids long. Looked up from germline, CDR1 is KGHSH and CDR2 is LQKENI. V gave up 2 bases and J gave up 0 bases, with 8 bases separating them. CDR3: CASSPFPFSYNEQFF. In nucleotides, the CDR3 is TGTGCCAGCTCACCATTCCCCTTCTCCTACAATGAGCAGTTCTTC.

J is TRBJ1-1 and V is TRBV6-5, with 9 bases identical to TRBD1. The germline V gene encodes CDR1 MNHEY and CDR2 SVGAGI. The V gene end was trimmed by 11 bases and the J gene end by 4 bases; junction bases not matched to a gene: 8. The CDR3 runs to 13 residues. The CDR3 here is CALTGGHGTEAFF. The CDR3 nucleotides are TGTGCCTTAACAGGGGGCCACGGCACTGAAGCTTTCTTT.

In DNA, the CDR3 is TGTGCCACCAGGGGGGGACAGCGGACAGATACGCAGTATTTT. Translated: CATRGGQRTDTQYF. The chain uses TRBV2 and TRBJ2-3; D tentatively fits TRBD1 or TRBD2 (7 bases each). V gave up 10 bases and J gave up 3 bases, with 17 bases separating them. Germline loops: CDR1 SNHLY, CDR2 FYNNEI. This CDR3 spans 14 amino acids.

The chain combines TRBV21-1 with TRBJ2-7; TRBD2, the table's D call, lacks a check against the DNA. TRBV21-1 represents a pseudogene. The length of the CDR3 is 13 residues. The CDR3 reads CASSIGGTGEQYF. The CDR3 DNA is TGTGCCAGCAGCATAGGAGGTACCGGGGAGCAGTACTTC.

This chain joins TRBV18 and TRBJ2-1; weak D call: TRBD2 (6 bases). CDR3 length: 12 residues. V was pared by 6 bases and J by 6 bases, with 9 bases between. Germline V gene sequence: CDR1 KGHSH, CDR2 LQKENI. In nucleotides, the CDR3 is TGTGCCAGCTCCAAGGGAGGCAATGAGCAGTTCTTC. Translation: CASSKGGNEQFF.

The gene calls are TRBV3-1 (or the pseudogene TRBV3-2) and TRBJ1-2; D unresolved. CDR3 length equals 13 residues. Germline lookup yields CDR1 LGHDT and CDR2 YNNKEL (reference sequence). Trimming took 4 bases from V and 0 from J, leaving 6 bases between them. The CDR3 region is CASSPTTNYGYTF. Written as DNA, the CDR3 is TGTGCCAGCAGCCCTACCACTAACTATGGCTACACCTTC.

This clone is a singleton in its sample. V is TRBV16 and J is TRBJ1-2; D not certain. Germline-derived CDR1 and CDR2 are KGHSY and FQNENV. V was trimmed by 3 bases and J by 0 bases, leaving 8 bases between them. The CDR3 has 14 residues. CDR3 DNA: TGTGCCAGCAGCCAGCCGGGGACTAACTATGGCTACACCTTC. Translated: CASSQPGTNYGYTF.

The genes are TRBV3-1 (or the pseudogene TRBV3-2) and TRBJ1-5; D remains unclear. The CDR3 length is 18 residues. V was trimmed by 1 base and J by 0 bases, leaving 16 bases between them. Germline V CDR1 and CDR2: LGHDT, YNNKEL (reference sequence). CDR3 protein: CASSQVSPLIRSNQPQHF. For the CDR3, the DNA is TGTGCCAGCAGCCAAGTAAGTCCCCTAATCCGTAGCAATCAGCCCCAGCATTTT.

V usage is TRBV3-1 (or the pseudogene TRBV3-2) and J usage is TRBJ2-3, with D tentatively TRBD1 (5 bases). There are 17 residues in the CDR3. Germline V CDR1 and CDR2: LGHDT, YNNKEL (reference sequence). The V gene lost 8 bases and the J gene lost 4 bases, with 25 bases spanning the gap. CDR3 in DNA: TGTGCCAGCTCCCAAGGGGTAAGGAAAGGGGTGCCAGATACGCAGTATTTT. It translates to CASSQGVRKGVPDTQYF.

This rearrangement joins TRBV6-2 or TRBV6-3 to TRBJ1-6; D gene unclear. The germline CDR1 and CDR2 sequences are MNHEY and SVGEGT. The CDR3 has 13 residues. The ends were cut back, 5 bases at V and 5 bases at J, with 7 bases in the middle. The CDR3 nucleotides read TGTGCCAGCAGTACGGGGAATAATTCACCCCTCCACTTT. Translated, it gives CASSTGNNSPLHF.

The chain links TRBV30 to TRBJ1-1; no definite D call. Looked up from germline, CDR1 is GTSNPN and CDR2 is SVGIG (reference sequence). This CDR3 is built from 12 residues. Here the CDR3 reads CKGRDGNTEAFF. In DNA form, the CDR3 reads TGTAAGGGCCGCGACGGGAATACTGAAGCTTTCTTT.

This clone was counted a single time. The genes are TRBV30 and TRBJ2-1, with D tentatively TRBD2 (5 bases). This CDR3 is built from 12 residues. V lost 7 bases and J lost 8, with 15 bases in between. Germline values: CDR1 GTSNPN, CDR2 SVGIG (reference sequence). Here the CDR3 reads CASGPLSDEQFF. The DNA of the CDR3 is TGTGCCTCCGGGCCTCTTAGCGATGAGCAGTTCTTC.

This clone was counted only a few times. This chain joins TRBV30 and TRBJ1-1, with TRBD1 matching over 7 bases. Per germline, CDR1 GTSNPN and CDR2 SVGIG (reference sequence). V lost 1 base and J lost 6; bases outside the gene matches: 2. CDR3 length: 12 amino acids. The CDR3 DNA follows: TGTGCCTGGAGTGAGGGGGCCCCTGAAGCTTTCTTT. Translated: CAWSEGAPEAFF.

The chain combines TRBV15 with TRBJ1-2, with 11 positions matching TRBD1. Per the germline V gene, CDR1 is LNHNV and CDR2 is YYDKDF (reference sequence). The V segment lost 1 base and the J segment 8 bases; nucleotides outside the gene matches: 9. This CDR3 is built from 16 residues. The CDR3 region has the DNA TGTGCCACCAGCAGAGGGACAGGGGGCATTTTGGGAGGCTACACCTTC. Translated: CATSRGTGGILGGYTF.

This chain connects TRBV5-1 to TRBJ1-1; D perhaps matches TRBD1 (6 bases). CDR3 length equals 14 residues. Trimming shortened V by 1 base and J by 4 bases, and 11 bases separated the two germline ends. Looked up from germline, CDR1 is SGHRS and CDR2 is YFSETQ. The CDR3 here is CASSLTGMGTEAFF. As DNA, the CDR3 is TGCGCCAGCAGCTTGACAGGGATGGGCACTGAAGCTTTCTTT.

This sequence joins TRBV6-1 and TRBJ2-2; a possible D gene is TRBD2 (6 bases). Germline lookup yields CDR1 MNHNS and CDR2 SASEGT. Trimming stripped 2 bases from V and 7 bases from J, with 11 bases between. This CDR3 contains 14 residues. Written as DNA, the CDR3 is TGTGCCAGCAGTGAATACTTCGGGGGCGGGGAGCTGTTTTTT. It specifies CASSEYFGGGELFF.

V usage is TRBV27 and J usage is TRBJ2-3; a weak D match, TRBD1 (5 bases). V was clipped by 1 base and J by 3 bases, with 11 bases between them. CDR1 MNHEY and CDR2 SMNVEV come from the germline V gene (reference sequence). There are 15 residues in the CDR3. CDR3 bases: TGTGCCAGCAGTTTATACCAGCAGGGTACAGATACGCAGTATTTT. It translates to CASSLYQQGTDTQYF.

The CDR3 region has the DNA TGTGCCAGCAGCTCCTACCGGGGACAGACCTACAATGAGCAGTTCTTC. Translating it yields CASSSYRGQTYNEQFF. The J gene is TRBJ2-1, the V gene TRBV7-2, with 7 bases matching TRBD1. Germline V gene data show CDR1 as SGHTA and CDR2 as FQGNSA. Unmatched junction bases numbered 8, after V lost 4 bases and J lost 2 bases. This CDR3 contains 16 residues. Variable domain in full (rest from reference TRBV7-2 and TRBJ2-1): GAGVSQSPSNKVTEKGKDVELRCDPISGHTALYWYRQSLGQGLEFLIYFQGNSAPDKSGLPSDRFSAERTGGSVSTLTIQRTQQEDSAVYLCASSSYRGQTYNEQFFGPGTRLTVL.

V usage is TRBV25-1 and J usage is TRBJ2-1, with a tentative D call TRBD1 (6 bases). V lost 3 bases, J lost 9 bases, and 15 bases lay in between. This CDR3 has 14 amino acids. In germline, CDR1 is MGHDK, CDR2 SYGVNS. CDR3 amino acids: CASSDLDRPLEQFF. CDR3 nucleotides: TGTGCCAGCAGTGATCTGGACAGACCCCTTGAGCAGTTCTTC.